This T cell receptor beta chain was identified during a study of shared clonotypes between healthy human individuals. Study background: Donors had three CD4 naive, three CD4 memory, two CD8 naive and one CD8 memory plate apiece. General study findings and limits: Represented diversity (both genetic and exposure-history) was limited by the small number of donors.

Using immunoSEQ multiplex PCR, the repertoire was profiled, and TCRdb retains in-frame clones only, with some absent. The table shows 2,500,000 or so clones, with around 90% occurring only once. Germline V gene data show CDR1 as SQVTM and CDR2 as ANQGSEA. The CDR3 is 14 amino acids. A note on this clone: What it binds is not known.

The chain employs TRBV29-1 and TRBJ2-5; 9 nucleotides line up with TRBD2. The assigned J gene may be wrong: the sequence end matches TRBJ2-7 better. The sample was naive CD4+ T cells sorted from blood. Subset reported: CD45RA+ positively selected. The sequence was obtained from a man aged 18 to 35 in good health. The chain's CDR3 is CSVEAGGGAYEQYF. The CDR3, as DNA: TGCAGCGTTGAAGCGGGCGGGGGGGCCTACGAGCAGTACTTC.